This T cell receptor (beta chain) was observed in a study of T cells in localized non-small cell lung cancer. CDR3 length equals 13 residues. Looked up from germline, CDR1 is KGHSH and CDR2 is LQKENI. V lost 6 bases and J lost 7, with 15 bases in between. Assay used: immunoSEQ multiplex PCR; TCRdb lists only in-frame clones, some missing. This sample has some 15,000 clones; about 80% occur once, and the top ten carry around 30%. Sample: peripheral blood, taken before any cancer treatment. The sequence came from an older male donor with stage I lung adenocarcinoma. V usage is TRBV18 and J usage is TRBJ1-1, with a possible D match to TRBD1 (6 bases). The DNA for the CDR3 is TGTGCCAGCTCCATGACAGGCGGCAATGAAGCTTTCTTT. This encodes CASSMTGGNEAFF.